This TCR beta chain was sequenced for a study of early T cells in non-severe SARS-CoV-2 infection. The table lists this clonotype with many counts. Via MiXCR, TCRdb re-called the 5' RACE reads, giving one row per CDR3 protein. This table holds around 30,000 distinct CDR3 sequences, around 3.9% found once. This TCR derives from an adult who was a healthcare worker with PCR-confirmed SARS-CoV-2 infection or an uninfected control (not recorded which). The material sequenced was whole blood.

In DNA form, the CDR3 reads TGCGCCAGCAGCCCGCAGGGAGACTCCTATAATTCACCCCTCCACTTT. Translation: CASSPQGDSYNSPLHF. This chain links TRBV4-1 with TRBJ1-6; D might be TRBD1 (5 bases). The V gene's germline CDR1 is MGHRA and CDR2 YSYEKL. This CDR3 has 16 amino acids. The V gene lost 4 bases and the J gene lost 0 bases, with 10 bases spanning the gap.